A single T cell receptor (beta chain) is shown here with its context. Its specificity is unknown. These data belong to a study of post-analysis software for immune sequencing data. At the level of the study: Relapsing-remitting, secondary progressive and progressive-relapsing multiple sclerosis courses were included. Study outcomes and limitations: Controls' normalized Chao1 diversity significantly exceeded that of multiple sclerosis patients. Five or six TRBV segments were more frequent in patients than controls; TRBV5-6, TRBV5-1 and TRBV20-1 belonged to this group.

The TCR beta cDNA libraries carried unique molecular identifiers. Once roughly 1 to 10 million T cells were used, roughly 500,000 cDNA molecules resulted. TCRdb recomputed calls from the PCR reads with MiXCR, one row per CDR3 protein. The sample contains about 770,000 distinct CDR3 sequences, about half of which appear only once. Trimming shortened V by 2 bases and J by 0 bases, and 11 bases separated the two germline ends. The CDR3 loop spans 15 amino acids. The V gene's germline CDR1 is SGHNT and CDR2 YYREEE (reference sequence). The chain uses TRBV5-4 and TRBJ1-1; the D gene is possibly TRBD1 (5 bases). This sequence originates from a girl between 5 and 17 years old with multiple sclerosis. Sample: blood. The CDR3 sequence: CASSLSGPMNTEAFF. The CDR3 DNA reads TGTGCCAGCAGCTTATCGGGACCGATGAACACTGAAGCTTTCTTT.